Reported below is one T cell receptor beta chain. The target antigen is unknown. Deletions cut 3 bases from V and 0 bases from J, with 17 bases between. The CDR3 sequence is 18 residues long. Germline V gene data show CDR1 as SSHAT and CDR2 as FNYEAQ (reference sequence). The record originates from a study of cytomegalovirus exposure and HLA in healthy donors. Findings and caveats of the study: The study listed approximately 160 cytomegalovirus-associated TCR beta chains.

Profiling relied on immunoSEQ multiplex PCR, and the TCRdb table lists in-frame clones only, not all of them. This table has a few hundred thousand clones, 80% to 90% appearing once. The source material was PBMCs. V is TRBV7-7 and J is TRBJ2-2; D possibly corresponds to TRBD1 (6 bases). This clonotype was sampled from a woman under 30 in good health and CMV-seronegative. The CDR3 DNA is TGTGCCAGCAGCTTGCTGAGGACCGGGACAACGAACACCGGGGAGCTGTTTTTT. Its protein product is CASSLLRTGTTNTGELFF.